This record concerns one T cell receptor beta chain sequence. Its antigen is not known. The sample is drawn from a study of CD8+ T cells in alopecia areata. Study findings and constraints: Higher clonality and more expanded CD8+ clones appeared in lesional than normal scalp.

Extracted from the samples, RNA was reverse transcribed into cDNA to serve as the sequencing template. Some clones are missing from TCRdb's copy, which holds only in-frame ones; the method was immunoSEQ multiplex PCR. The sample shows under 250,000 clones, more than 45% of them seen only once. CDR3 length equals 13 residues. V was pared by 10 bases and J by 6 bases, with 15 bases between. The germline V gene encodes CDR1 MNHEY and CDR2 SVGAGI. The TCR sequence derives from a human donor with alopecia areata. The specimen was CD4+ T cells sorted from blood, collected at week 0. The rearrangement joins TRBV6-5 to TRBJ2-2; weak D call: TRBD1 (5 bases). In DNA form, the CDR3 reads TGTGCCATCTCCTCTGCAGGGCCCGGGGAGCTGTTTTTT. Translating it yields CAISSAGPGELFF.